The 9 T cell receptor beta chains below all came from one sample that was sequenced in a study of T-cell memory formation after mild COVID-19. TCRdb ran MiXCR on the 5' RACE reads and lists one entry per CDR3 protein. The repertoire holds more than 450,000 distinct CDR3 sequences, around 17% seen once, with 12% in the top ten. The sample was PBMCs or a T cell subset sorted from them (not recorded which). Receptors originate from an adult woman who had mild COVID-19 (a few samples of this study predate the infection). Cell type and time point are not known.

The genes are TRBV7-8 and TRBJ1-2; 7 bases align to TRBD1. The CDR3 is 14 amino acids. Germline V gives CDR1 SGHVS, CDR2 FQNEAQ. After removal of 5 bases from V and 7 bases from J, the junction contained 10 bases not matched to a gene. The CDR3 loop is CASSAGTVSGGYTF. Here the CDR3 DNA reads TGTGCCAGCAGCGCCGGGACAGTTTCAGGTGGCTACACCTTC. The complete variable domain, with remaining parts taken from reference TRBV7-8 and TRBJ1-2, reads GAGVSQSPRYKVAKRGQDVALRCDPISGHVSLFWYQQALGQGPEFLTYFQNEAQLDKSGLPSDRFFAERPEGSVSTLKIQRTQQEDSAVYLCASSAGTVSGGYTFGSGTRLTVV.

This clonotype was recorded at least ten times. The CDR3, as DNA: TGTGCCAGCAGCGTAGCCCCGGGACAGGGGACAGATACGCAGTATTTT. Protein: CASSVAPGQGTDTQYF. The chain couples TRBV9 to TRBJ2-3, with 10 bases aligning to TRBD1. CDR1 is SGDLS and CDR2 is YYNGEE in the germline V gene. The CDR3 is made up of 16 amino acids. V lost 0 bases and J lost 3; bases outside the gene matches: 4.

This clonotype was seen a few times. The chain employs TRBV20-1 and TRBJ2-1; 7 bases align to TRBD2. Germline V gene sequence: CDR1 DFQATT, CDR2 SNEGSKA (reference sequence). J gave up 9 bases and V 0 bases, and 14 bases lay outside the gene matches. There are 16 residues in the CDR3. The CDR3 loop reads CSARDPLARDWGEQFF. In DNA, the CDR3 is TGCAGTGCTAGAGATCCACTAGCGAGGGATTGGGGTGAGCAGTTCTTC.

The rearrangement uses TRBV5-1 and TRBJ2-2; a possible D gene is TRBD2 (5 bases). Trimming stripped 3 bases from V and 6 bases from J, with 9 bases between. CDR1 SGHRS and CDR2 YFSETQ come from the germline V gene. This CDR3 contains 13 residues. The CDR3 DNA sequence: TGCGCCAGCAGCTCTGACGGGGCCGGGGAGCTGTTTTTT. Its protein product is CASSSDGAGELFF.

This clonotype appeared a few times. This sequence joins TRBV12-3 or TRBV12-4 and TRBJ2-7; unclear D gene. This CDR3 has 13 amino acids. V was pared by 3 bases and J by 0 bases, with 6 bases between. As DNA, the CDR3 is TGTGCCAGCAGTTTCCAGGACTCCTACGAGCAGTACTTC. Residues: CASSFQDSYEQYF.

This clonotype was picked up a small number of times. The rearrangement joins TRBV15 to TRBJ1-5; D uncertain. Deletions cut 0 bases from V and 3 bases from J, with 9 bases between. The CDR3 spans 15 residues. Germline CDR1 reads LNHNV; CDR2 reads YYDKDF (reference sequence). The CDR3 loop is CATSRDRQNNQPQHF. In DNA, the CDR3 is TGTGCCACCAGCAGAGATCGGCAGAACAATCAGCCCCAGCATTTT.

V usage is TRBV9 and J usage is TRBJ2-7; no definite D call. CDR1 is SGDLS and CDR2 is YYNGEE in the germline V gene. Trimming pared 7 bases from V and 3 bases from J, leaving 8 bases between. The CDR3 contains 11 residues. The CDR3 region has the DNA TGTGCCAGCGGGAAGGACTACGAGCAGTACTTC. Protein sequence: CASGKDYEQYF.

The chain carries TRBV5-5 and TRBJ2-1, with 15 bases identical to TRBD2. The trim removed 4 bases at V and 7 bases at J, leaving 9 bases unmatched. Germline lookup yields CDR1 SGHKS and CDR2 YYEKEE (reference sequence). The CDR3 totals 17 residues. The CDR3: CASSPGLAGGSLNEQFF. CDR3 bases: TGTGCCAGCAGCCCCGGACTAGCGGGGGGGTCCTTGAATGAGCAGTTCTTC.

The chain combines TRBV21-1 with TRBJ2-1; the table's D call, TRBD2, was not checked against the DNA. TRBV21-1 constitutes a pseudogene. The CDR3 has 16 residues. The CDR3 DNA reads as TGTGCCAGCAGCAAACGGGAGGTGCTGTGTTACAATGAGCAGTTCTTC. As protein: CASSKREVLCYNEQFF.